The sequence of this T cell receptor beta chain was determined in a study of Graves' ophthalmopathy and Graves' hyperthyroidism. Amplification of the TCR beta CDR3 regions used RNA transcripts (as template). Second-round multiplex PCR came after a first-round RT-PCR that employed HTBI primers. Using its own MiXCR run on the multiplex PCR reads, TCRdb lists one record per CDR3 protein. In the table there are just over 400,000 distinct CDR3 sequences, roughly 20% of which are singletons. In this cohort's terms, stable hyperthyroidism meant no ophthalmopathy by 18 months of follow-up. Patients newly diagnosed with hyperthyroidism, under 2 months' duration, were aged 18 to 65, the study reports. No donor had other autoimmune disease, uncontrolled infection, pregnancy or lactation. The germline V and J ends were trimmed by 6 bases and 7 bases, with 13 bases remaining between them. The CDR3 runs to 12 residues.

This clonotype was counted ten times or more. The chain uses TRBV12-3 or TRBV12-4 and TRBJ2-7; no clear D. The receptor's source is a woman aged 18-29 years with stable Graves' hyperthyroidism. Sequencing input: peripheral blood. In nucleotides, the CDR3 is TGTGCCAGCAGCCGATCCCTTAGAGAGCAGTACTTC. Its protein product is CASSRSLREQYF.